This T cell receptor beta chain emerged from a study of blood T cell repertoires in COVID-19. Overall study: T cells, B-cell-depleted T cells, or PBMCs supplied cDNA or gDNA.

This CDR3 spans 15 amino acids. Germline values: CDR1 SNHLY, CDR2 FYNNEI. The V gene end was trimmed by 7 bases and the J gene end by 0 bases; junction bases not matched to a gene: 5. The Seattle patients joined while their infection was active and were tracked longitudinally afterward. Authors' analysis steps: How many nucleated cells were present was estimated from reference gene primer amplification. Libraries were prepared by immunoSEQ multiplex PCR; TCRdb keeps only in-frame clonotypes and omits some of them. V, J and clone size were drawn from that table, and D and trimming were deduced from the DNA. The table lists about 360,000 clones, approximately 86% of them singletons.

Input material: peripheral blood. The chain joins TRBV2 to TRBJ1-3; TRBD1 aligns across 8 bases. The receptor's source is a woman aged 55 to 70 with COVID-19, enrolled during active disease. The CDR3 protein is CASMDREGSGNTIYF. The CDR3 DNA follows: TGTGCCAGCATGGACAGGGAGGGCTCTGGAAACACCATATATTTT.